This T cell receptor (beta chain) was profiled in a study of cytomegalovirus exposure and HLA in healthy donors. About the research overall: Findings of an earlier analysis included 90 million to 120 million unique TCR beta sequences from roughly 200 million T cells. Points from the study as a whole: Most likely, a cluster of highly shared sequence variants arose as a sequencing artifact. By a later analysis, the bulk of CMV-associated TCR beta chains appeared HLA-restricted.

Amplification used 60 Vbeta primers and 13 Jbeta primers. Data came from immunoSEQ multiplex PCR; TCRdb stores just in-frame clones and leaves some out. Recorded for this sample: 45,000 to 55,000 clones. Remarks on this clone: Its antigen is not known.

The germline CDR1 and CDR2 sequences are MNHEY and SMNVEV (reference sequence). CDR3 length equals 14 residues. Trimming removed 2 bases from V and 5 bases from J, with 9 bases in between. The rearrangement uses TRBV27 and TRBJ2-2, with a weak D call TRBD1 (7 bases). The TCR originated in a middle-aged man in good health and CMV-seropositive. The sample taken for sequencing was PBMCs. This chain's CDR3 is CASSLAGGTGELFF. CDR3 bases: TGTGCCAGCAGTTTAGCAGGGGGGACCGGGGAGCTGTTTTTT.